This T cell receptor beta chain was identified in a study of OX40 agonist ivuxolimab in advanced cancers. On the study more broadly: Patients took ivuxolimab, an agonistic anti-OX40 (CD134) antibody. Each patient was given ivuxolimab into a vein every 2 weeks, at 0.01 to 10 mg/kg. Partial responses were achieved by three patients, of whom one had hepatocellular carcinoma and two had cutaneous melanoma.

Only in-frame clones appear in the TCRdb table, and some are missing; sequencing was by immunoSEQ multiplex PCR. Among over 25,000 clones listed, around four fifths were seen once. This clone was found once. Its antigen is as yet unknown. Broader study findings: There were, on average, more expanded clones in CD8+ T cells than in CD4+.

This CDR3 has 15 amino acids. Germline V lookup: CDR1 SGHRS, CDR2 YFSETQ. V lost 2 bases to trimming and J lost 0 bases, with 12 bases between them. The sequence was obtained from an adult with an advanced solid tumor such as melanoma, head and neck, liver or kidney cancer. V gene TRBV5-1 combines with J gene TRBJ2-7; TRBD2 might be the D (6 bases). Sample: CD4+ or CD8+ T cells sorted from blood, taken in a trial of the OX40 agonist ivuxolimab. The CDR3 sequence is CASSFKDGSSYEQYF. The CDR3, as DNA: TGCGCCAGCAGCTTCAAAGACGGGAGCTCCTACGAGCAGTACTTC.